This T cell receptor (beta chain) was observed in a study of T cell repertoires in cytomegalovirus infection. Study in general: Matching HLA type, along with CMV infection, was indicated by public TCR beta signatures. Broader study findings: Clonotypes of TCR beta that were HLA-C-restricted and CMV-specific dominated the ex vivo response. Carriers of CMV and the relevant HLA type were discriminated by public TCR beta frequency.

The V gene end was trimmed by 1 base and the J gene end by 2 bases; junction bases not matched to a gene: 1. The CDR3 extends over 15 amino acids. Germline lookup yields CDR1 MDHEN and CDR2 SYDVKM. This clonotype was detected ten times or more. Its antigen is undetermined. TCRdb processed the reads anew with MiXCR; each CDR3 protein has one entry. The data show around 630,000 distinct CDR3 sequences, with approximately 25% seen just once and roughly 8% held by the top ten. The sequenced material came from CD8+ T cells from PBMCs. The sequence derives from a human donor in good health (CMV status not recorded). Some clones in this sample may be carry-over from other donors' samples. V gene TRBV28 combines with J gene TRBJ2-1; 8 bases are shared with TRBD2. CDR3 region: CASSLLLAAYNEQFF. DNA for the CDR3: TGTGCCAGCAGTTTATTACTAGCGGCCTACAATGAGCAGTTCTTC.